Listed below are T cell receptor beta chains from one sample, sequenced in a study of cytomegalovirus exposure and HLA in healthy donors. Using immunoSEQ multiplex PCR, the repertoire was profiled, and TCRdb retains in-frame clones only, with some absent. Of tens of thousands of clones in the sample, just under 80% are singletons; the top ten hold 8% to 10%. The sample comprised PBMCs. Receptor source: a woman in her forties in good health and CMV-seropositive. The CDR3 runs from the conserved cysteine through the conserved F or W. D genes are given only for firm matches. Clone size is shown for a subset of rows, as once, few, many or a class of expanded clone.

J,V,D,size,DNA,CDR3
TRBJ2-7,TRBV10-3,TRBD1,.,TGTGCCATCAGTGAGCAGGGACAGTTACTGCGGAGCTTC,CAISEQGQLLRSF
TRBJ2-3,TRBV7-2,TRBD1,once,TGTGCCAGCAGCCCGGGACAGGGGACAGATACGCAGTATTTT,CASSPGQGTDTQYF
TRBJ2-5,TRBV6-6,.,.,TGTGCCAGCAGTTACGGCAGGACTCAAGAGACCCAGTACTTC,CASSYGRTQETQYF
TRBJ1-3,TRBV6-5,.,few,TGTGCCACCCAGAAAAGTGGCCTCTCTGGAAACACCATATATTTT,CATQKSGLSGNTIYF
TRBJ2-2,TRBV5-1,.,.,TGCGCCAGCAGGACTGGAGTCACCGGGGAGCTGTTTTTT,CASRTGVTGELFF
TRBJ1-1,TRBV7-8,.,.,TGTGCCAGCAGCTTAACCGCAGGGTATAGAGGAAAAAACACTGAAGCTTTCTTT,CASSLTAGYRGKNTEAFF
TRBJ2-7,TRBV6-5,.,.,TGTGCCAGCAGTCCGGGGTACACCTACGAGCAGTACTTC,CASSPGYTYEQYF
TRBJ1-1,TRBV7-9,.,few,TGTGCCAGCAGCCGGAACAGGGAGAACACTGAAGCTTTCTTT,CASSRNRENTEAFF
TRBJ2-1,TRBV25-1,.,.,TGTGCCAGCAGTCGGGGGCCGGGAGGTGAGCAGTTCTTC,CASSRGPGGEQFF
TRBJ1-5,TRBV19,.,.,TGTGCCAGTAGTATTTCCCAGAATGATCAGCCCCAGCATTTT,CASSISQNDQPQHF
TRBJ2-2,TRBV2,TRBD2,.,TGTGCCAGCAGTCCGACTAGCGGGGGTACCGGGGAGCTGTTTTTT,CASSPTSGGTGELFF
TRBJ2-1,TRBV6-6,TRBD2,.,TGTGCCAGCAGTCCCGGGGGCGGGGGGGCATTATGGCAGTTCTTC,CASSPGGGGALWQFF
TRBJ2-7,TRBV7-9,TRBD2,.,TGTTCCAGCAGCCTGAGCGGGGGGGCCCTCTCCTACGAGCAGTACTTC,CSSSLSGGALSYEQYF
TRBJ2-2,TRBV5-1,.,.,TGCGCCAGCAGCCAGACAGGACACATCGGGGAGCTGTTTTTT,CASSQTGHIGELFF
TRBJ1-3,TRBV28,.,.,TGTGCCAGCAGTTTATTTCGGCCCCCATTTCAGGCCTCAGGAAACACCATATATTTT,CASSLFRPPFQASGNTIYF
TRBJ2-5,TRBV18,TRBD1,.,TGTGCCAGCTCCGAACTCCGGGACAGCCAAGAGACCCAGTACTTC,CASSELRDSQETQYF
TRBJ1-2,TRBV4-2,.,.,TGTGCCAGCAGCCAAGATTTGAGTTCTAACTATGGCTACACCTTC,CASSQDLSSNYGYTF
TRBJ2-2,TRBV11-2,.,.,TGTGCCAGCAGCCCCTCGGTCGGGAACTCCGGGGAGCTGTTTTTT,CASSPSVGNSGELFF
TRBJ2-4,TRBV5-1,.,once,TGCGCCAGCAGCTTGGGGTTGGCCGCCAAAAACATTCAGTACTTC,CASSLGLAAKNIQYF
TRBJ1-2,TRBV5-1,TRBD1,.,TGCGCCAGCAGCCCGACAGGGGACTATGGCTACACCTTC,CASSPTGDYGYTF
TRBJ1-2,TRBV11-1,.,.,TGTGCCAGCAGCTTTACAGGGACTAACTATGGCTACACCTTC,CASSFTGTNYGYTF
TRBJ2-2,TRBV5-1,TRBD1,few,TGCGCCAGCAGCTTCTCCGGGACAGGGGTAGACGGGGAGCTGTTTTTT,CASSFSGTGVDGELFF
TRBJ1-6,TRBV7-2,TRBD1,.,TGTGCCAGCAGCTGGGGGACAGGATATAATTCACCCCTCCACTTT,CASSWGTGYNSPLHF
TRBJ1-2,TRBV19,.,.,TGTGCCAGTGGAGCCTGGGACTATGGCTACACCTTC,CASGAWDYGYTF
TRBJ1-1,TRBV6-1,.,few,TGTGCCAGCAACGGGCGGAGGGTGGGGGATGAAGCTTTCTTT,CASNGRRVGDEAFF
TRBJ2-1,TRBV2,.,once,TGTGCCAGCTCTTACGAGGCAGGGAAAAATGAGCAGTTCTTC,CASSYEAGKNEQFF
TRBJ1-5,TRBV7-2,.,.,TGTGCCAGCAGCTTACGAGGGAATCAGCCCCAGCATTTT,CASSLRGNQPQHF
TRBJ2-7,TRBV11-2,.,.,TGTGCCAGCAGCTTATCGCAGGGAACTTACGAGCAGTACTTC,CASSLSQGTYEQYF
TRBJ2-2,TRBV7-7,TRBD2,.,TGTGCCAGCAGCTTATCAGCGGGGGGACCGAACACCGGGGAGCTGTTTTTT,CASSLSAGGPNTGELFF
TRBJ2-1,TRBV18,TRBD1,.,TGTGCCAGCTCACCCTTTGGGACAGCTACCTACAATGAGCAGTTCTTC,CASSPFGTATYNEQFF
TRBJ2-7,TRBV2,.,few,TGTGCCAGCAGTTTCAGGGGCTACGAGCAGTACTTC,CASSFRGYEQYF
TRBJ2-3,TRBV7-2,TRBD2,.,TGTGCCAGCAGCCCCCAGGGATCTGGACTAGCCATTACGCAGTATTTT,CASSPQGSGLAITQYF
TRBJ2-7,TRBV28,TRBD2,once,TGTGCCAGCACCCCGACTAGCGGGGGGTATAGGGAGCAGTACTTC,CASTPTSGGYREQYF
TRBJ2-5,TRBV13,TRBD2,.,TGTGCCAGCAGCGAACCGGGACTAGCGGGGGGAGAGACCCAGTACTTC,CASSEPGLAGGETQYF
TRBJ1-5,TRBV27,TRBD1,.,TGTGCCAGCAGTGTGGGACAGGGGGGTAATCAGCCCCAGCATTTT,CASSVGQGGNQPQHF
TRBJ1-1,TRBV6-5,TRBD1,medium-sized,TGTGCCAGCAGCCGACAGGGTTGGAACACTGAAGCTTTCTTT,CASSRQGWNTEAFF
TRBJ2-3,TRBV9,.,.,TGTGCCAGCAGCCCGCGGCCAAGCTTCACAGATACGCAGTATTTT,CASSPRPSFTDTQYF
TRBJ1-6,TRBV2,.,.,TGTGCCAGCGGGTCCCGGTCGGGGGGAGGCTCACCCCTCCACTTT,CASGSRSGGGSPLHF
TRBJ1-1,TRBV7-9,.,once,TGTTCCAGCAGCTTATATGAGGACACTGAAGCTTTCTTT,CSSSLYEDTEAFF
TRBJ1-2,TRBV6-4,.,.,TGTGCCAGCAGTGACGGGGGGAGGGCCCTTTTCTTC,CASSDGGRALFF
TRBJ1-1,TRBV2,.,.,TGTGCCAGCAGGAGGGAGGGAAGCACTGAAGCTTTCTTT,CASRREGSTEAFF
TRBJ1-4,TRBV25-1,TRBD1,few,TGTGCCAGCAAACGACAGGGGCTTGAAAAACTGTTTTTT,CASKRQGLEKLFF